The 2 T cell receptor beta chains in this list originate from one sample, sequenced in a study of cytomegalovirus exposure and HLA in healthy donors. The PCR ran on 60 Vbeta and 13 Jbeta primers. Sequencing used immunoSEQ multiplex PCR; TCRdb keeps in-frame clones, though not all of them. Its table records 180,000 or so clones. Sample: PBMCs. These receptors all come from a boy younger than 18 in good health and CMV-seronegative.

The CDR3 spells CASSFPGRSSTDTQYF. CDR3 nucleotides: TGTGCCAGCAGCTTCCCGGGGAGATCTAGCACAGATACGCAGTATTTT. V usage is TRBV7-3 and J usage is TRBJ2-3, with a tentative D call TRBD2 (5 bases). The CDR3 sequence is 16 residues long. Germline values: CDR1 SGHTA, CDR2 FQGTGA. The ends were cut back, 3 bases at V and 0 bases at J, with 13 bases in the middle.

This sequence joins TRBV5-5 and TRBJ1-2; TRBD1 is a possible D gene (6 bases). The germline V and J ends were trimmed by 1 base and 4 bases, with 11 bases remaining between them. Looked up from germline, CDR1 is SGHKS and CDR2 is YYEKEE (reference sequence). The CDR3 consists of 14 residues. This CDR3 is CASSLQGPGYGYTF. The CDR3 DNA sequence: TGTGCCAGCAGCTTGCAGGGGCCTGGCTATGGCTACACCTTC.